These T cell receptor beta chains were read from a single sample in a study of blood T cell repertoires in COVID-19. Only in-frame clones appear in the TCRdb table, and some are missing; sequencing was by immunoSEQ multiplex PCR. The data contain over 110,000 clones, approximately 79% of them singletons. The sample taken for sequencing was peripheral blood. The receptors derive from a man in his 60s with acute or convalescent COVID-19. Both conserved end residues are part of each CDR3. Fields, in order: clone size, V gene, J gene, CDR3 protein. Size tells how often a clone was seen (once, few, many) or the class of an expanded clone, and some rows leave it out.

clone_size: NA; v_call: TRBV11-2; j_call: TRBJ2-5; cdr3_aa: CASSLGASGTQETQYF
clone_size: NA; v_call: TRBV6-2/TRBV6-3; j_call: TRBJ1-1; cdr3_aa: CASTPRGRGNTEAFF
clone_size: few; v_call: TRBV18; j_call: TRBJ1-2; cdr3_aa: CASSRTGTGGYTF
clone_size: NA; v_call: TRBV6-5; j_call: TRBJ1-2; cdr3_aa: CASSQDRGPGYTF
clone_size: NA; v_call: TRBV6-6; j_call: TRBJ1-5; cdr3_aa: CASSNGPTAQHF
clone_size: NA; v_call: TRBV19; j_call: TRBJ1-3; cdr3_aa: CASTDTGGESGNTIYF
clone_size: NA; v_call: TRBV5-4; j_call: TRBJ2-3; cdr3_aa: CASSGGLAGSTDTQYF
clone_size: few; v_call: TRBV12-3/TRBV12-4; j_call: TRBJ1-2; cdr3_aa: CASSLPGNYGYTF
clone_size: NA; v_call: TRBV6-5; j_call: TRBJ2-6; cdr3_aa: CASSYTGQGGANVLTF
clone_size: NA; v_call: TRBV10-3; j_call: TRBJ1-1; cdr3_aa: CAIRAGGDRTEAFF
clone_size: NA; v_call: TRBV5-1; j_call: TRBJ2-5; cdr3_aa: CASSLVAGPETQYF
clone_size: NA; v_call: TRBV27; j_call: TRBJ1-1; cdr3_aa: CASNLGGGTEAFF
clone_size: NA; v_call: TRBV19; j_call: TRBJ1-2; cdr3_aa: CASMRTDNYGYTF
clone_size: NA; v_call: TRBV7-3; j_call: TRBJ1-6; cdr3_aa: CASSSRRDSPLHF
clone_size: once; v_call: TRBV7-2; j_call: TRBJ2-7; cdr3_aa: CASSLDRVNEQYF
clone_size: NA; v_call: TRBV5-6; j_call: TRBJ2-7; cdr3_aa: CASSSTPKRSYEQYF